This T cell receptor beta chain was retrieved from a study of blood T cells in healthy people across ages. The second PCR ran roughly 7 to 12 cycles with a sample-barcoded 5' primer and J-beta primers. TCRdb re-derived calls from the 5' RACE reads in MiXCR, one entry per CDR3 protein. Among 550,000 to 650,000 distinct CDR3 sequences listed, 27% were seen once. There are a few counts of this clonotype. Germline V gives CDR1 MNHEY, CDR2 SMNVEV (reference sequence). With 2 bases removed from V and 4 bases from J, the gap between germline ends came to 12 bases. This CDR3 contains 14 residues. The sample was also linked to a second study, of T cells of mothers and their children.

This receptor was obtained from a boy younger than 10 in good health. The V gene is TRBV27, the J gene TRBJ2-7; the D gene is possibly TRBD1 (5 bases). Sequencing used blood. CDR3 coding DNA: TGTGCCAGCAGTTTAGACAGACGGAATTACGAGCAGTACTTC. Translated: CASSLDRRNYEQYF.